This T cell receptor (beta chain) was sequenced for a study of blood T cell repertoires in COVID-19. Study-wide context: COVID-19 samples, acute and convalescent, were from the United States, Italy and Spain. T cells, B-cell-depleted T cells, or PBMCs provided the cDNA or gDNA that served as material.

Trimming took 4 bases from V and 6 from J, leaving 16 bases between them. CDR1 is SGDLS and CDR2 is YYNGEE in the germline V gene. This CDR3 is 15 amino acids long. Methods used by the authors: Counts of nucleated cells, estimated from reference gene primer amplification, were obtained. Libraries were prepared by immunoSEQ multiplex PCR; TCRdb keeps only in-frame clonotypes and omits some of them. Clone size and the V and J calls come from that table; the DNA yielded D and trimming. Among roughly 200,000 clones listed, over 75% were seen once. What was sequenced was peripheral blood. The sequence derives from a woman older than 75 with active or convalescent COVID-19. The chain joins TRBV9 to TRBJ2-2, with a tentative D call TRBD1 (6 bases). For the CDR3, the DNA is TGTGCCAGCAGCCTAACAGGGCCAGGGGCCGGGGAGCTGTTTTTT. Translated, it gives CASSLTGPGAGELFF.